This TCR beta chain was identified during a study of post-analysis software for immune sequencing data. Regarding the study as a whole: When compared against controls, multiple sclerosis patients showed significantly lower normalized Chao1 diversity. Comparison of patients with controls showed 4 to 6 TRBV segments more frequent in patients, TRBV5-6, TRBV5-1 and TRBV20-1 among them.

This clonotype has only a few counts. Antigen: not known. Trimming cost V 4 bases and J 2 bases; bases outside gene matches: 9. This CDR3 contains 17 residues. TCR beta cDNA libraries included unique molecular identifiers. TCRdb independently ran MiXCR on the PCR reads; one entry per CDR3 protein. The table has 750,000 to 950,000 distinct CDR3 sequences, roughly 50% seen once; the top ten hold over 4%. The sequenced material came from blood. The sequence was collected from a girl aged 10-17 years with multiple sclerosis. The chain combines TRBV12-3 or TRBV12-4 with TRBJ2-5, with 11 bases aligning to TRBD2. The CDR3 region has the DNA TGTGCCAGCAGTTGGGCCCGAGGGACTAGCGGACAAGAGACCCAGTACTTC. Translated, it gives CASSWARGTSGQETQYF.